This is a list of T cell receptor beta chains from one sample in a study of blood T cell repertoires in COVID-19. The assay was immunoSEQ multiplex PCR, and TCRdb's table has in-frame clones only and misses some. The sample consists of approximately 150,000 clones, approximately 80% of them appearing once. Source material: peripheral blood. The receptors stem from a woman between 45 and 60 years old in a cohort sampled during active or convalescent COVID-19. Both conserved end residues are part of each CDR3. D genes are given only for firm matches. Size is stated for part of the rows, as once, few or many counts, or as a class when the clone is expanded.

clone size: NA; J gene: TRBJ1-2; V gene: TRBV30; D gene: NA; CDR3 protein: CACGDKTIYGYTF; CDR3 DNA: TGTGCCTGTGGGGACAAAACTATCTATGGCTACACCTTC
clone size: NA; J gene: TRBJ1-2; V gene: TRBV7-8; D gene: NA; CDR3 protein: CASSLGQRYGYTF; CDR3 DNA: TGTGCCAGCAGCTTAGGACAGCGTTATGGCTACACCTTC
clone size: NA; J gene: TRBJ2-4; V gene: TRBV27; D gene: NA; CDR3 protein: CASSLSTQGAKNIQYF; CDR3 DNA: TGTGCCAGCAGCTTATCCACTCAGGGGGCCAAAAACATTCAGTACTTC
clone size: NA; J gene: TRBJ1-1; V gene: TRBV21-1; D gene: NA; CDR3 protein: CASSVNGQGLGTEAFF; CDR3 DNA: TGTGCCAGCAGCGTTAACGGGCAGGGACTGGGCACTGAAGCTTTCTTT
clone size: NA; J gene: TRBJ1-6; V gene: TRBV18; D gene: TRBD1; CDR3 protein: CASSPPGTVGPLHF; CDR3 DNA: TGTGCCAGCTCACCGCCCGGGACAGTAGGGCCCCTCCACTTT
clone size: NA; J gene: TRBJ2-3; V gene: TRBV7-9; D gene: NA; CDR3 protein: CASSFSPDTQYF; CDR3 DNA: TGTGCCAGCAGCTTCTCCCCAGATACGCAGTATTTT
clone size: NA; J gene: TRBJ2-1; V gene: TRBV6-2/TRBV6-3; D gene: TRBD2; CDR3 protein: CASSYSGAGGSSYNEQFF; CDR3 DNA: TGTGCCAGCAGTTACTCGGGAGCGGGGGGCAGCTCCTACAATGAGCAGTTCTTC
clone size: NA; J gene: TRBJ2-4; V gene: TRBV5-4; D gene: TRBD2; CDR3 protein: CASSLLLAGGSRKNIQYF; CDR3 DNA: TGTGCCAGCAGCTTGCTGCTAGCGGGGGGTAGTAGGAAAAACATTCAGTACTTC
clone size: NA; J gene: TRBJ1-1; V gene: TRBV7-2; D gene: NA; CDR3 protein: CASQPPEQGRNTEAFF; CDR3 DNA: TGTGCCAGCCAACCCCCGGAGCAGGGAAGGAACACTGAAGCTTTCTTT
clone size: NA; J gene: TRBJ2-6; V gene: TRBV9; D gene: TRBD2; CDR3 protein: CASSVGLAGGSSGANVLTF; CDR3 DNA: TGTGCCAGCAGCGTAGGGCTAGCGGGGGGGAGCTCTGGGGCCAACGTCCTGACTTTC
clone size: once; J gene: TRBJ1-2; V gene: TRBV30; D gene: NA; CDR3 protein: CAWSPGTTNYGYTF; CDR3 DNA: TGTGCCTGGAGTCCCGGGACAACTAACTATGGCTACACCTTC
clone size: NA; J gene: TRBJ2-7; V gene: TRBV4-1; D gene: TRBD1; CDR3 protein: CASSQGSRDRAYEQYF; CDR3 DNA: TGCGCCAGCAGCCAAGGGTCGAGGGACAGAGCCTACGAGCAGTACTTC
clone size: NA; J gene: TRBJ1-5; V gene: TRBV3-1/TRBV3-2; D gene: NA; CDR3 protein: CASSPEHNQPQHF; CDR3 DNA: TGTGCCAGCAGCCCGGAGCACAATCAGCCCCAGCATTTT
clone size: NA; J gene: TRBJ2-5; V gene: TRBV2; D gene: TRBD2; CDR3 protein: CASSEGGGGPRETQYF; CDR3 DNA: TGTGCCAGCAGTGAAGGGGGCGGGGGGCCCCGAGAGACCCAGTACTTC
clone size: NA; J gene: TRBJ1-2; V gene: TRBV19; D gene: TRBD1; CDR3 protein: CASSGQGNYGYTF; CDR3 DNA: TGTGCCAGTAGCGGACAGGGGAACTATGGCTACACCTTC